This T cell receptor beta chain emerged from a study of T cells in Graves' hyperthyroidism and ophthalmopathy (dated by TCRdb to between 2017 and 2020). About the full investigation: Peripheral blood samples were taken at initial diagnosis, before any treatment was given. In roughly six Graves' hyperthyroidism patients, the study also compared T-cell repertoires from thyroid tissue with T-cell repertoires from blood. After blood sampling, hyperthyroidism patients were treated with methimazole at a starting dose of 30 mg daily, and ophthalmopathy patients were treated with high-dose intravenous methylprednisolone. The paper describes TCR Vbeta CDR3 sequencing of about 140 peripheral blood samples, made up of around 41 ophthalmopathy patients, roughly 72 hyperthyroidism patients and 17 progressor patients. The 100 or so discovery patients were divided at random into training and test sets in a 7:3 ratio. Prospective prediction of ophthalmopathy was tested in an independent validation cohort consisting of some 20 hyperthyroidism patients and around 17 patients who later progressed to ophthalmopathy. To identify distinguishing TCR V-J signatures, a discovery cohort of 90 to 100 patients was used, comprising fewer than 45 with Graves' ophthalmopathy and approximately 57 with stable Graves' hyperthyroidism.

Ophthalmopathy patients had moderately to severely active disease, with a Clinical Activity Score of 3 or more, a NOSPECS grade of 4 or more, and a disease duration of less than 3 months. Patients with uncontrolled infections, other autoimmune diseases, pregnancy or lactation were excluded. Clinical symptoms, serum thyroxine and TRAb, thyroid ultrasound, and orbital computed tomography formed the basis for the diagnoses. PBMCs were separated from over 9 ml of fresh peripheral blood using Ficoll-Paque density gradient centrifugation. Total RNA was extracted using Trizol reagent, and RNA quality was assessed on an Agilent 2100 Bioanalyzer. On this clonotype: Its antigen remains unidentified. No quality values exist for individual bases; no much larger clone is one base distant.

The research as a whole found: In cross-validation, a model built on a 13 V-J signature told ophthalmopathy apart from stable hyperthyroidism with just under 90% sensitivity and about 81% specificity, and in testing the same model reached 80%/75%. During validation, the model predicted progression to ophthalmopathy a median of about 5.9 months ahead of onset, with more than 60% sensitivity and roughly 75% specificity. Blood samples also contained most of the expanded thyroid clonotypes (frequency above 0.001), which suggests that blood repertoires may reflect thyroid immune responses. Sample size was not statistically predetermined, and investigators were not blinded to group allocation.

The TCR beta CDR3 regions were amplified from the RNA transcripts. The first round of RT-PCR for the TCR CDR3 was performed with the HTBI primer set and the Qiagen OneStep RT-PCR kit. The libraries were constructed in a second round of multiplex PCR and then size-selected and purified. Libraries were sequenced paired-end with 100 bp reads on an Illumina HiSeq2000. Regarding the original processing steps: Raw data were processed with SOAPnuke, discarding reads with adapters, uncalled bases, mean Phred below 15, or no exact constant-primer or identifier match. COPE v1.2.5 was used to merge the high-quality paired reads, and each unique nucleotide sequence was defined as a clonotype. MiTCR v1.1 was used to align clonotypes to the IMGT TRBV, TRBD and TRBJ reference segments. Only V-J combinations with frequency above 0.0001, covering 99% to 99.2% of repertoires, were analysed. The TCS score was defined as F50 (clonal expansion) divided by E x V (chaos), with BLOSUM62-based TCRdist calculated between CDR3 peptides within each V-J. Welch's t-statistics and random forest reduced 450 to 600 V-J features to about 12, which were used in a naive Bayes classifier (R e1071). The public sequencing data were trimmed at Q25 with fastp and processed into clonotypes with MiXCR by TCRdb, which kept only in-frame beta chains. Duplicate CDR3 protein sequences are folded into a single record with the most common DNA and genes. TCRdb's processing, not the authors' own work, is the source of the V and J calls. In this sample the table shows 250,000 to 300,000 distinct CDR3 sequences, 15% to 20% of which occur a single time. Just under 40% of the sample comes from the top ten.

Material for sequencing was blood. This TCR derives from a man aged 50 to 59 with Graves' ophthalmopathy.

The DNA sequence is as follows: TGCGCCTCCTCCAAGGGGGGAGCGAGCAATGAGCAGTTCTTC. Its protein reads: CASSKGGASNEQFF. The rearrangement combines TRBV5-1 with TRBJ2-1; the D assignment is uncertain and may be TRBD1 or TRBD2, with 6 bases supporting each. The CDR1 and CDR2 encoded by the germline V gene are SGHRS and YFSETQ. V and J are truncated by 10 bases and 6 bases respectively, leaving an intervening sequence of 20 bases. The CDR3 spans 14 residues, from the cysteine through the phenylalanine. The only DNA kept is the CDR3, 42 bases in frame from the first base.